This T cell receptor (beta chain) was captured by sequencing in a study of blood T cell repertoires in COVID-19. The V and J ends lost 8 bases and 1 base respectively, with 17 bases between them. The CDR3 has 15 residues. The germline V gene encodes CDR1 MNHEY and CDR2 SMNVEV (reference sequence). TCRdb's table, derived via immunoSEQ multiplex PCR, lists solely in-frame clones and lacks some. In the table there are fewer than 80,000 clones, roughly 89% of which are singletons. Sequencing was done on a sample of peripheral blood. J is TRBJ1-1 and V is TRBV27; maybe TRBD1 (5 bases). This clonotype was obtained from a middle-aged man with acute or convalescent COVID-19. The CDR3 DNA sequence: TGTGCCAGCCTCCCTAAGGGAGGGGCGAACACTGAAGCTTTCTTT. It yields the protein CASLPKGGANTEAFF.